The 19 T cell receptor beta chains in this list originate from one sample, sequenced in a study of shared clonotypes between healthy human individuals. Naive CD8 cells lacked CD45RO, underwent positive selection for CCR7 and left out terminally differentiated effector memory CD45RA+ cells. The repertoire was sequenced with immunoSEQ multiplex PCR; TCRdb's copy has only in-frame clones and lacks some. The top ten hold 0.11% of the sample, which has some 600,000 clones, around 96% seen once. The sequencing input was naive CD8+ T cells sorted from blood. All receptors come from a woman in her 30s in good health.

This chain joins TRBV6-6 and TRBJ2-1, with a tentative D call TRBD1 (6 bases). Germline V lookup: CDR1 MNHNY, CDR2 SVGAGI (reference sequence). The CDR3 length is 15 residues. V lost 1 base to trimming and J lost 1 base, with 8 bases between them. The CDR3 here is CASSYYQGSYNEQFF. Here the CDR3 DNA reads TGTGCCAGCAGTTACTATCAGGGGTCCTACAATGAGCAGTTCTTC.

The rearrangement joins TRBV27 to TRBJ2-7; D not resolved. CDR1 is MNHEY, CDR2 SMNVEV, per germline (reference sequence). The ends were cut back, 0 bases at V and 6 bases at J, with 9 bases in the middle. This CDR3 contains 13 residues. CDR3 nucleotide sequence: TGTGCCAGCAGTTTATCATTGGCGTCCGAGCAGTACTTC. Translating it yields CASSLSLASEQYF.

The gene calls are TRBV23-1 and TRBJ2-7, with unresolved D. TRBV23-1 is marked as an open reading frame, function uncertain. The CDR3 is 14 amino acids. Trimming pared 6 bases from V and 6 bases from J, leaving 18 bases between. DNA of the CDR3: TGCGCCAGCAGCCTTACCCAGGTGAGTTTCGAGCAGTACTTC. Translated: CASSLTQVSFEQYF.

The V and J genes are TRBV11-2 and TRBJ2-3, with 11 bases fitting TRBD2. The CDR3 sequence is 17 residues long. The V gene's germline CDR1 is SGHAT and CDR2 FQNNGV. The J segment lost 2 bases and the V segment lost 5 bases, leaving 9 bases of the junction unmatched. CDR3 sequence (DNA): TGTGCCAGCAGCACGCCACTAGCGGGGGACTACACAGATACGCAGTATTTT. Translated, it gives CASSTPLAGDYTDTQYF.

Notes on this clone: Additional DNA sequences in this sample encode the identical CDR3. The chain combines TRBV20-1 with TRBJ2-7; D ambiguous. The CDR3 runs to 11 residues. Per germline, CDR1 DFQATT and CDR2 SNEGSKA (reference sequence). The V gene lost 5 bases and the J gene lost 3 bases, with 8 bases spanning the gap. The CDR3 bases are TGCAGTGCTCCAAGAGGCTACGAGCAGTACTTC. It yields the protein CSAPRGYEQYF.

The V call is TRBV27, the J call TRBJ2-7, with D possibly called TRBD1 or TRBD2 (6 bases each). Trimming shortened V by 3 bases and J by 3 bases, and 12 bases separated the two germline ends. Germline CDR1 is MNHEY and CDR2 is SMNVEV (reference sequence). This CDR3 is built from 14 residues. The CDR3 sequence is CASSLGGADYEQYF. CDR3 bases: TGTGCCAGCAGTTTGGGGGGCGCCGACTACGAGCAGTACTTC.

This chain joins TRBV7-2 and TRBJ2-5; D possibly uses TRBD1 or TRBD2 (6 bases each). Per the germline V gene, CDR1 is SGHTA and CDR2 is FQGNSA. There are 14 residues in the CDR3. Trimming pared 7 bases from V and 4 bases from J, leaving 16 bases between. CDR3 nucleotide sequence: TGTGCCAGCACCCTAGGGGGGATTGGAGAGACCCAGTACTTC. Translating it yields CASTLGGIGETQYF.

V gene TRBV29-1 combines with J gene TRBJ2-1; D gene unclear. V was pared by 5 bases and J by 7 bases, with 9 bases between. This CDR3 has 11 amino acids. CDR1 and CDR2 from the germline V gene are SQVTM and ANQGSEA. Here the CDR3 DNA reads TGCAGCGTTCTGCAGTGGAATGAGCAGTTCTTC. Amino acids: CSVLQWNEQFF.

This clone was seen once. This chain links TRBV7-9 with TRBJ2-2; D is unresolved. V was cut by 0 bases and J by 5 bases, with 7 bases left in between. There are 14 residues in the CDR3. Per germline, CDR1 SEHNR and CDR2 FQNEAQ (reference sequence). For the CDR3, the DNA is TGTGCCAGCAGCTTAGCACCGAGGACCGGGGAGCTGTTTTTT. Amino acid sequence: CASSLAPRTGELFF.

The chain joins TRBV14 to TRBJ2-7; D is unresolved. The CDR3 spans 12 residues. Germline CDR1 SGHDN, CDR2 FVKESK. Deletions cut 6 bases from V and 0 bases from J, with 6 bases between. DNA of the CDR3: TGTGCCAGCAGGGGCGACTCCTACGAGCAGTACTTC. This codes for CASRGDSYEQYF. The variable domain in full, with the rest retrieved from reference TRBV14 and TRBJ2-7, is EAGVTQFPSHSVIEKGQTVTLRCDPISGHDNLYWYRRVMGKEIKFLLHFVKESKQDESGMPNNRFLAERTGGTYSTLKVQPAELEDSGVYFCASRGDSYEQYFGPGTRLTVT.

The rearrangement links TRBV2 to TRBJ2-1; 9 bases line up with TRBD1. Germline CDR1 and CDR2: SNHLY and FYNNEI. The CDR3 is 16 amino acids. Trimming took 1 base from V and 8 from J; bases not matched to a gene: 9. The CDR3 is CASSEGTGAFPDEQFF. The CDR3 DNA reads TGTGCCAGCAGTGAAGGGACAGGGGCGTTCCCGGATGAGCAGTTCTTC.

V and J are TRBV5-6 and TRBJ2-7; a possible D gene is TRBD2 (6 bases). The CDR3 runs 17 residues. V was shortened by 4 bases and J by 3 bases, with 23 bases between the two germline ends. Germline CDR1 is SGHDT and CDR2 is YYEEEE. The CDR3 loop is CASSPSRRGLRLYEQYF. Written as DNA, the CDR3 is TGTGCCAGCAGCCCTAGCCGGAGGGGTCTTCGCCTCTACGAGCAGTACTTC.

The rearrangement joins TRBV25-1 to TRBJ1-2; D is unclear. Germline V gene data show CDR1 as MGHDK and CDR2 as SYGVNS. The CDR3 extends over 11 amino acids. Trimming took off 4 bases at V and 7 bases at J, with 7 bases between the two ends. CDR3 loop: CASSVSGGYTF. CDR3 in DNA: TGTGCCAGCAGTGTCAGCGGTGGCTACACCTTC.

The V call is TRBV11-2, the J call TRBJ2-7; 7 nucleotides match TRBD1. The J segment lost 2 bases and the V segment lost 5 bases, leaving 9 bases of the junction unmatched. This CDR3 spans 15 amino acids. CDR1 SGHAT and CDR2 FQNNGV come from the germline V gene. CDR3 DNA sequence: TGTGCCAGCAGCCCAGCGACAGGGATTACCTACGAGCAGTACTTC. Its translation: CASSPATGITYEQYF.

This chain connects TRBV28 to TRBJ2-7; D tentatively fits TRBD1 or TRBD2 (6 bases each). Germline V lookup: CDR1 MDHEN, CDR2 SYDVKM. The germline V and J ends were trimmed by 4 bases and 1 base, with 11 bases remaining between them. This CDR3 is built from 14 residues. For the CDR3, the DNA is TGTGCCAGCAGTTGGAGGGGGACATCCTACGAGCAGTACTTC. It yields the protein CASSWRGTSYEQYF.

The table lists this clone with a count of one. The chain has TRBV28 and TRBJ2-1; 11 nucleotides align to TRBD2. Germline CDR1 is MDHEN and CDR2 is SYDVKM. V shed 5 bases, J shed 9 bases, and the junction held 3 bases outside the gene matches. This CDR3 spans 13 amino acids. The CDR3 is CASSPGTSGEQFF. DNA for the CDR3: TGTGCCAGCAGTCCCGGGACTAGCGGTGAGCAGTTCTTC.

V usage is TRBV29-1 and J usage is TRBJ2-1; 10 nucleotides agree with TRBD2. V lost 6 bases to trimming and J lost 4 bases; unmatched junction nucleotides: 9. CDR3 size: 15 residues. The V gene's germline CDR1 is SQVTM and CDR2 ANQGSEA. CDR3 sequence: CSVSPLAGVYNEQFF. CDR3 nucleotides: TGCAGCGTCAGCCCCCTAGCGGGGGTTTACAATGAGCAGTTCTTC.

CDR3 sequence (DNA): TGTGCCAGCAGCCCATCAGGGATTCTGGCCTATGGCTACACCTTC. This gives the protein CASSPSGILAYGYTF. The chain employs TRBV7-6 and TRBJ1-2; TRBD1 might be the D (5 bases). With 5 bases removed from V and 4 bases from J, the gap between germline ends came to 17 bases. Germline CDR1 and CDR2: SGHVS and FNYEAQ. The CDR3 loop spans 15 amino acids.

Notes on this clone: Distinct nucleotide sequences in the sample also encode this CDR3. The J gene is TRBJ2-1, the V gene TRBV4-1; D remains ambiguous. This CDR3 has 13 residues. Germline CDR1 and CDR2: MGHRA and YSYEKL. V dropped 0 bases and J dropped 4 bases, with 4 bases sitting between them. CDR3 DNA: TGCGCCAGCAGCCAAGATTCGTACAATGAGCAGTTCTTC. As protein: CASSQDSYNEQFF.